This is a list of T cell receptor beta chains from one sample in a study of CD8+ T cells in alopecia areata. Data came from immunoSEQ multiplex PCR; TCRdb stores just in-frame clones and leaves some out. The sample shows some 200,000 clones, about 40% of them seen only once. The specimen comprised CD4+ T cells sorted from blood, sampled around week 37, from a patient treated with tofacitinib. The receptors derive from a human donor with alopecia areata. Both conserved end residues are part of each CDR3. Each record gives: D gene, V gene, clone size, J gene, CDR3 protein. D genes are given only for firm matches. Clone size appears in some rows only: once, few, many, or a class for an expanded clone.

NA	TRBV29-1	few	TRBJ2-7	CSVRAWDGAYEQYF
NA	TRBV19	NA	TRBJ1-5	CASSPAGVRNQPQHF
TRBD2	TRBV10-3	NA	TRBJ2-2	CAISVTRGRDTGELFF
NA	TRBV11-1	few	TRBJ2-2	CASSYHPRASANTGELFF
NA	TRBV4-2	NA	TRBJ2-7	CASSQDTGRSSYEQYF
NA	TRBV6-5	many	TRBJ1-2	CASSYGLGYTF
NA	TRBV15	NA	TRBJ2-3	CATSRDLGDTQYF
NA	TRBV30	NA	TRBJ1-4	CAWQRLATNEKLFF
NA	TRBV30	few	TRBJ2-7	CAWAPGRVHEQYF
NA	TRBV28	few	TRBJ2-7	CASSLSPGYEQYF
NA	TRBV6-5	once	TRBJ2-7	CASSDLSGAGEQYF
NA	TRBV15	NA	TRBJ2-1	CATSRGLDEQFF
TRBD1	TRBV4-2	NA	TRBJ2-4	CASSRDRVGTKNIQYF
NA	TRBV2	NA	TRBJ2-2	CASNLGLTTNTGELFF
NA	TRBV7-2	once	TRBJ2-3	CASSLHRTDTQYF
NA	TRBV7-9	few	TRBJ1-4	CASSRGSVRNEKLFF
NA	TRBV27	few	TRBJ2-3	CASGVVPARAFSSSTDTQYF
NA	TRBV9	few	TRBJ1-5	CASSPPLHF
TRBD2	TRBV29-1	many	TRBJ2-5	CSVERGSGSVQETQYF
NA	TRBV29-1	NA	TRBJ1-1	CSVVKVMNPREAFF
NA	TRBV28	NA	TRBJ2-4	CASSSSTGPLAQNIQYF
NA	TRBV18	few	TRBJ1-1	CASSPGQLNTEAFF
NA	TRBV4-1	NA	TRBJ1-2	CASSHSGTANYGYTF
NA	TRBV5-1	NA	TRBJ2-3	CASTEQGDTDTQYF
NA	TRBV28	few	TRBJ2-3	CASSFGQFPDTQYF
NA	TRBV6-1	NA	TRBJ2-7	CASNRRTSYEQYF
NA	TRBV5-1	NA	TRBJ2-5	CASSLGLNRETQYF
NA	TRBV30	NA	TRBJ2-1	CAWRAFYNEQFF
NA	TRBV2	few	TRBJ2-7	CASSVREEQYF
NA	TRBV25-1	NA	NA	CASSGLYEQYF
NA	TRBV10-1	few	TRBJ1-1	CASSGTFGVTEAFF
TRBD2	TRBV27	NA	TRBJ2-2	CASSTPGGDTGELFF
NA	TRBV19	few	TRBJ2-1	CASSTFSGQFF
NA	TRBV15	NA	TRBJ1-4	CATSREAPGTTNEKLFF
TRBD2	TRBV5-1	NA	TRBJ2-3	CASSFLAGGGTDTQYF
NA	TRBV20-1	NA	TRBJ2-5	CSAPGKETQYF
NA	TRBV30	few	TRBJ2-2	CAWTVKGLRGGELFF
TRBD2	TRBV29-1	few	TRBJ2-1	CSYRTSGALGEQFF
NA	TRBV18	NA	TRBJ2-7	CASSLSGQRGWNEQYF
NA	TRBV19	few	TRBJ2-1	CASSSGASYNEQFF
TRBD1	TRBV29-1	NA	TRBJ1-1	CSVSDTGTGGSDGTEAFF
NA	TRBV29-1	NA	TRBJ2-1	CVGEVGSREQFF
TRBD1	TRBV6-5	NA	TRBJ1-1	CASSPVRQGGAFF
NA	TRBV28	NA	TRBJ2-5	CASSERETQYF
NA	TRBV4-1	few	TRBJ1-5	CASSRTGLDGNQPQHF
NA	TRBV9	NA	TRBJ2-2	CASSAEGTGELFF
TRBD2	TRBV5-1	few	TRBJ2-7	CASSFQLAGASEQYF
NA	TRBV4-3	few	TRBJ2-1	CASSQVRGNPYNEQFF
TRBD2	TRBV30	NA	TRBJ2-3	CAWRGAGGPDTQYF
TRBD1	TRBV7-8	NA	TRBJ2-7	CASSPTTGVEEQYF
NA	TRBV7-9	few	TRBJ2-3	CASSAPAATDTQYF